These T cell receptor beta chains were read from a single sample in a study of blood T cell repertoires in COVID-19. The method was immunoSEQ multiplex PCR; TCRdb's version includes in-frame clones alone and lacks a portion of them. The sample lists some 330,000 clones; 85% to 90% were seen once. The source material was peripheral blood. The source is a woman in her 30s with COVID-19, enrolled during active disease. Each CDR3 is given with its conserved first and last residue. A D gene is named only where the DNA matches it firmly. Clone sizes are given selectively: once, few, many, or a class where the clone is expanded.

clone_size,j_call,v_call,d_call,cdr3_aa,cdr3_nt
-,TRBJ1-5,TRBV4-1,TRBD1,CASSRGGQVNQPQHF,TGCGCCAGCAGCCGAGGCGGACAGGTCAATCAGCCCCAGCATTTT
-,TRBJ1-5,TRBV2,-,CASSEGQGRDQPQHF,TGTGCCAGCAGTGAGGGTCAGGGGAGGGATCAGCCCCAGCATTTT
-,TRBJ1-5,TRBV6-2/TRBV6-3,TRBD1,CASSPRGDSNQPQHF,TGTGCCAGCAGCCCCAGGGGGGATAGCAATCAGCCCCAGCATTTT
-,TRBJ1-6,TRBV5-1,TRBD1,CASSSGQGTVPGNSPLHF,TGCGCCAGCAGCTCCGGACAGGGTACCGTCCCCGGTAATTCACCCCTCCACTTT
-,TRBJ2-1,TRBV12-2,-,CASRLDPGLALYWQFF,TGTGCAAGTCGCTTAGATCCGGGACTAGCGCTTTATTGGCAGTTCTTC
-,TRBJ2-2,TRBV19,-,CASSIPYTGELFF,TGTGCCAGTAGTATTCCCTACACCGGGGAGCTGTTTTTT
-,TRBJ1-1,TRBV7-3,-,CASSLMGLGSTEAFF,TGTGCCAGCAGCTTAATGGGGCTGGGATCCACTGAAGCTTTCTTT
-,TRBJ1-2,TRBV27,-,CASGGSNYGYTF,TGTGCCAGCGGCGGTTCGAACTATGGCTACACCTTC
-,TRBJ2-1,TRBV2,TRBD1,CASCPGTGYNEQFF,TGTGCCAGCTGCCCCGGGACAGGGTACAATGAGCAGTTCTTC
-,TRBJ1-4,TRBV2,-,CASSDGSSGIGKLFF,TGTGCCAGCAGTGATGGCAGTTCGGGTATTGGTAAACTGTTTTTT
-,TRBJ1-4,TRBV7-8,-,CASSVGGYDEKLFF,TGTGCCAGCAGCGTGGGGGGTTATGATGAAAAACTGTTTTTT
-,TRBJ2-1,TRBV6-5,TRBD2,CASQTSGAQGYEQFF,TGTGCCAGCCAGACTAGCGGGGCGCAAGGGTATGAGCAGTTCTTC
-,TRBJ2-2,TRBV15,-,CATSSATGQNTGELFF,TGTGCCACCAGCAGTGCTACAGGGCAGAACACCGGGGAGCTGTTTTTT
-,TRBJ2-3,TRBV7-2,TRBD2,CASLRLAGGPGTDTQYF,TGTGCCAGCCTGCGTCTAGCGGGGGGGCCGGGCACAGATACGCAGTATTTT
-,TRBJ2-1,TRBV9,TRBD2,CASSTSGGASTYNEQFF,TGTGCCAGCAGCACCAGCGGGGGCGCCTCAACCTACAATGAGCAGTTCTTC
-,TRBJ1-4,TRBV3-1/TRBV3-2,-,CASSSRGINEKLFF,TGTGCCAGCAGCTCTCGAGGGATTAATGAAAAACTGTTTTTT
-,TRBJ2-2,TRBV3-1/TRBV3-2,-,CAPFQLPGNTGELFF,TGTGCTCCGTTCCAGTTGCCTGGTAACACCGGGGAGCTGTTTTTT
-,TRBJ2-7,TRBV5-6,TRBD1,CASSEPRGRTYEQYF,TGTGCCAGCAGCGAACCCAGGGGGCGGACTTACGAGCAGTACTTC
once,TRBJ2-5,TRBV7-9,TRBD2,CASTELAGTQYF,TGTGCCAGCACGGAATTAGCGGGGACCCAGTACTTC
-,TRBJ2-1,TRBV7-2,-,CASSLAPVELMVVYNEQFF,TGTGCCAGCAGCTTAGCCCCGGTGGAGCTAATGGTGGTCTACAATGAGCAGTTCTTC
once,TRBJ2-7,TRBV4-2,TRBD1,CASSQGDRGLYEQYF,TGTGCCAGCAGCCAGGGAGACAGGGGGCTCTACGAGCAGTACTTC
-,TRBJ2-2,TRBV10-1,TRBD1,CASMQDRASGELFF,TGCGCCAGCATGCAGGACAGGGCCTCCGGGGAGCTGTTTTTT
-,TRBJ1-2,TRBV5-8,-,CARVEGVEGYTF,TGTGCCAGGGTCGAAGGGGTGGAAGGCTACACCTTC
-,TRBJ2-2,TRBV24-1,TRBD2,CATSDAGTSYAGELFF,TGTGCCACCAGTGACGCCGGGACTAGCTATGCCGGGGAGCTGTTTTTT
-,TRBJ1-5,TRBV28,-,CASRGWGQSQPQHF,TGTGCCAGCAGGGGTTGGGGGCAGAGTCAGCCCCAGCATTTT
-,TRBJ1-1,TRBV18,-,CASSPGGENTEAFF,TGTGCCAGCTCACCCGGGGGGGAGAACACTGAAGCTTTCTTT
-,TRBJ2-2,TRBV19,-,CASHREPGFWGELFF,TGTGCCAGTCATCGGGAACCAGGCTTTTGGGGGGAGCTGTTTTTT
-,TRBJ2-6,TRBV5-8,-,CASSLGWEGGSGANVLTF,TGTGCCAGCAGCTTGGGATGGGAAGGGGGCTCTGGGGCCAACGTCCTGACTTTC
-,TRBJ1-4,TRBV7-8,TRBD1,CASRSGQGAKLFF,TGTGCCAGCAGATCTGGACAGGGAGCAAAACTGTTTTTT
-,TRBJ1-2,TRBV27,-,CASSPIAGGGYTF,TGTGCCAGCAGTCCCATCGCGGGGGGCGGCTACACCTTC
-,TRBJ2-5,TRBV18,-,CASSPPGIQETQYF,TGTGCCAGCTCACCACCCGGTATCCAAGAGACCCAGTACTTC
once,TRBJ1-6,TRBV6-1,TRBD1,CASSEVTGGNSPLHF,TGTGCCAGCAGTGAGGTGACAGGGGGGAATTCACCCCTCCACTTT
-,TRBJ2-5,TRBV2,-,CASLRGLETQYF,TGTGCCAGCCTGAGGGGGTTAGAGACCCAGTACTTC
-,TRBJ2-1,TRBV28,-,CASSPTGGRDGYNEQFF,TGTGCCAGCAGTCCGACCGGGGGGCGGGACGGATACAATGAGCAGTTCTTC
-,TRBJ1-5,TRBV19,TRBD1,CASNPDRGSNQPQHF,TGTGCCAGTAACCCGGACAGGGGCAGCAATCAGCCCCAGCATTTT
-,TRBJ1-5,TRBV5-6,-,CASSLQPGGQPQHF,TGTGCCAGCAGCTTGCAGCCAGGCGGGCAGCCCCAGCATTTT
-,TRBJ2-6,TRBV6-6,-,CASSEGISGANVLTF,TGTGCCAGCAGCGAGGGAATCTCTGGGGCCAACGTCCTGACTTTC
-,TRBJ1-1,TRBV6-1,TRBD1,CASSEYPGGVNTEAFF,TGTGCCAGCAGTGAATATCCAGGGGGCGTGAACACTGAAGCTTTCTTT
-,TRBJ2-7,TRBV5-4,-,CASSSRDSYEQYF,TGTGCCAGCAGCTCCAGGGACTCCTACGAGCAGTACTTC
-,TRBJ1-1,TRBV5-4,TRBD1,CASSLAGQGYMNTEAFF,TGTGCCAGCAGCTTGGCGGGACAGGGGTACATGAACACTGAAGCTTTCTTT
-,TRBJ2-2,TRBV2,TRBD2,CASSASGGPNTGELFF,TGTGCCAGCAGTGCTAGCGGGGGGCCGAACACCGGGGAGCTGTTTTTT
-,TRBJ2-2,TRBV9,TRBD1,CASSGRTGANTGELFF,TGTGCCAGCAGCGGGCGGACAGGAGCGAACACCGGGGAGCTGTTTTTT
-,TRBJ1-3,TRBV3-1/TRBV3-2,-,CASSPGGPGNTIYF,TGTGCCAGCAGCCCGGGCGGGCCTGGAAACACCATATATTTT
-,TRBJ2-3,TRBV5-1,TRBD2,CASSLRLAGGTDTQYF,TGCGCCAGCAGCTTGCGACTAGCGGGGGGTACAGATACGCAGTATTTT
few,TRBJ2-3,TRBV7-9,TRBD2,CASSFMSGTSGFTDTQYF,TGTGCCAGCAGCTTCATGTCCGGGACTAGCGGATTCACAGATACGCAGTATTTT
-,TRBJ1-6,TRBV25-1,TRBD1,CASRGTGGSSYNSPLHF,TGTGCCAGCAGGGGGACAGGGGGCAGCTCCTATAATTCACCCCTCCACTTT
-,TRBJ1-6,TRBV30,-,CAQRLGTGSPLHF,TGTGCCCAAAGGTTAGGGACTGGCTCACCCCTCCACTTT